Presented here are 6 T cell receptor beta chains from one specimen sequenced in a study of long-term antiretroviral therapy in people with HIV. Running of the v3.0 immunoSEQ assay took place at survey level. Repertoires were generated with immunoSEQ multiplex PCR, while TCRdb's copy carries only in-frame clones and drops some. The table has 7,500 to 9,500 clones, roughly 84% seen once; the top ten hold about a tenth. Sequencing used unsorted PBMCs, obtained 0.3 years before starting antiretroviral therapy. The receptors here all came from a man aged 30 to 45 with HIV.

This clone was counted a single time. The chain's CDR3 is CASSVGVAEETQYF. The DNA for the CDR3 is TGTGCCAGCAGCGTCGGCGTGGCTGAAGAGACCCAGTACTTC. This chain links TRBV9 with TRBJ2-5; D not certain. Trimming pared 2 bases from V and 3 bases from J, leaving 11 bases between. This CDR3 region has 14 residues. Per germline, CDR1 SGDLS and CDR2 YYNGEE.

V usage is TRBV7-8 and J usage is TRBJ1-2; D unresolved. V lost 0 bases, J lost 9 bases, and 11 bases lay in between. This CDR3 contains 13 residues. CDR1 and CDR2 from the germline V gene are SGHVS and FQNEAQ. This CDR3 is CASSLAPRQSYTF. CDR3 DNA sequence: TGTGCCAGCAGCTTAGCGCCCCGACAAAGCTACACCTTC.

The rearrangement joins TRBV6-5 to TRBJ2-4; 7 bases map to TRBD1. Germline values: CDR1 MNHEY, CDR2 SVGAGI. The V segment lost 6 bases and the J segment 8 bases; nucleotides outside the gene matches: 13. The CDR3 length is 15 residues. The CDR3 DNA is TGTGCCAGCAGGCCCGACAGGGCCGGCCTCGACATTCAGTACTTC. Residues: CASRPDRAGLDIQYF.

J is TRBJ2-1 and V is TRBV1. TRBV1 counts as a pseudogene. This CDR3 comprises 18 residues. The CDR3 DNA reads as TGCACCAGCAGCCAAGAATCAGGAGTAGAGGCTTACTACAATGAGCAGTTCTTC. Residues: CTSSQESGVEAYYNEQFF.

V and J are TRBV6-1 and TRBJ2-7; 8 bases are a match to TRBD1. CDR1 is MNHNS, CDR2 SASEGT, per germline. The CDR3 has 15 amino acids. Unmatched junction bases numbered 8, after V lost 6 bases and J lost 1 base. CDR3: CASRLRGTGSYEQYF. DNA for the CDR3: TGTGCCAGCAGGCTCAGAGGGACAGGATCCTACGAGCAGTACTTC.

The chain joins TRBV5-1 to TRBJ2-7; either TRBD1 or TRBD2 may supply D (6 bases each). In germline, CDR1 is SGHRS, CDR2 YFSETQ. The CDR3 consists of 14 residues. The V end was cut by 6 bases, the J end by 0 bases, with 13 bases between. This chain's CDR3 is CASKGGPSSYEQYF. The CDR3 coding sequence is TGCGCCAGCAAGGGGGGACCGAGCTCCTACGAGCAGTACTTC.